The sequence of this T cell receptor (beta chain) was determined in a study of chemoradiotherapy in HPV16-positive cancers. Overall study: Functional T-cell assays on a couple of HPV16-positive patients' cells defined candidate HPV-specific clones and common TCR motifs. Study outcomes and limitations: Better recurrence-free survival went with HPV-responsive T-cell expansion in HPV16-positive patients. HPV-specific T cells were functionally defined from only a couple of HPV16-positive patients.

Trimming stripped 2 bases from V and 7 bases from J, with 18 bases between. Germline CDR1 reads MNHNS; CDR2 reads SASEGT. The CDR3 has 16 residues. Over chemoradiotherapy, repertoires were sampled more than once. The table came from immunoSEQ multiplex PCR; TCRdb's copy has only in-frame clones and leaves some out. Of roughly 2,600 clones listed, more than 60% are singletons. This clone occurred a few times. Its antigen remains unknown. The sample here was tumor tissue, taken from a patient who underwent chemoradiotherapy. This TCR derives from a human donor with HPV-associated anogenital cancer. The V call is TRBV6-1, the J call TRBJ1-5, with D tentatively TRBD1 (5 bases). The CDR3 region is CASSESPQGSFQPQHF. The CDR3 bases are TGTGCCAGCAGTGAATCACCCCAGGGTTCTTTCCAGCCCCAGCATTTT.